The TCR beta chain under discussion was sequenced for a study of cytomegalovirus exposure and HLA in healthy donors. V trimming: 0 bases; J trimming: 0 bases; junction bases outside the gene matches: 5. The CDR3 extends over 17 amino acids. In germline, CDR1 is SGHVS, CDR2 FQNEAQ. Primers for the PCR totalled 60 Vbeta and 13 Jbeta. Sequenced by immunoSEQ multiplex PCR; TCRdb stores in-frame clones only, minus some. The data show about 150,000 clones, about four fifths seen once. Remarks on this clone: The antigen is undetermined.

The study, taken as a whole, reports: Confirmation in vitro established that a few CMV-associated chains were specific for CMV antigens.

The chain recombines TRBV7-8 with TRBJ2-1; 7 bases line up with TRBD2. Sequenced material: PBMCs. This receptor was identified in a man under 40 in good health. The CDR3 protein is CASSLASTSASYNEQFF. For the CDR3, the DNA is TGTGCCAGCAGCTTAGCCTCAACTAGCGCCTCCTACAATGAGCAGTTCTTC.